The text below deals with one T cell receptor (beta chain). The read gets to within 3 residues of the CDR3 end, and the germline J gene fills in the rest. This entry belongs to a study of T cells in women clearing cervical HPV infection. Study overall: Case blood was drawn a median about 23 weeks after lesion detection.

Produced via immunoSEQ multiplex PCR; TCRdb's table is partial and in-frame only. In total, the table holds about 30,000 clones. Between the trimmed V and J ends, which lost 1 base and 3 bases, there was a span of 9 bases. Germline V gene lookup returns CDR1 LNHDA and CDR2 SQIVND (reference sequence). This CDR3 is built from 15 residues. The rearrangement uses TRBV19 and TRBJ1-4; TRBD1 is a possible D gene (5 bases). The sequence came from a woman between 18 and 69 years old with a cervical HPV16 infection that either progressed to CIN3+ or cleared (not recorded which). Material: blood buffy coat. The sequenced part of the CDR3 DNA is TGTGCCAGTAGTATAGGGGGCCAGTCTAATGAAAAA. This gives the protein CASSIGGQSNEK. The whole CDR3 reads CASSIGGQSNEKLFF.